This T cell receptor (beta chain) came from a study of PD-1 blockade in classical Hodgkin lymphoma. In every patient, relapse followed autologous stem cell transplantation, while exposure to brentuximab vedotin differed. Only in-frame clones appear in the TCRdb table, and some are missing; sequencing was by immunoSEQ multiplex PCR. The table includes some 22,000 clones, over 70% detected once. This clone was observed a handful of times. Source: peripheral blood mononuclear cells (PBMCs), taken at baseline. The source is a human donor with classical Hodgkin lymphoma.

This CDR3 is CASSQALNTEAFF. The CDR3 nucleotides are TGTGCCAGCAGCCAAGCTCTGAACACTGAAGCTTTCTTT. The chain uses TRBV14 and TRBJ1-1; D unresolved. The germline V gene encodes CDR1 SGHDN and CDR2 FVKESK. This CDR3 spans 13 amino acids. Trimming removed 1 base at V and 0 bases at J, with 3 bases between. Based on the CDR3 plus reference TRBV14 and TRBJ1-1, the full variable domain is EAGVTQFPSHSVIEKGQTVTLRCDPISGHDNLYWYRRVMGKEIKFLLHFVKESKQDESGMPNNRFLAERTGGTYSTLKVQPAELEDSGVYFCASSQALNTEAFFGQGTRLTVV.